This T cell receptor beta chain was retrieved from a study of cytomegalovirus exposure and HLA in healthy donors (dated by TCRdb to the late 2010s). As for the study more broadly: According to an earlier analysis of 587 of the donors, about 179 million T cells yielded roughly 110 million unique TCR beta sequences and approximately 300 Gb of sequence data. In an earlier analysis of over 550 of the donors, high-throughput TCR beta sequencing was used to judge whether each TCR beta V gene segment behaved as functional or pseudogenic. The study profiled the T cell repertoires of hundreds of subjects by immunosequencing and related them to cytomegalovirus serostatus. Approximately 310 gigabases of sequencing data and around 80 million unique TCR sequences made up an early release that covered over 550 HLA-typed donors. A later genetic analysis took genome-wide SNP genotypes for 398 of the 666 donors and used that subset as a discovery cohort. The study aimed to test whether cataloging public T cell receptors could reveal signatures of past pathogen exposure. Donor age, sex, ethnicity and CMV serostatus were compiled together with the repertoire data. To predict cytomegalovirus infection status, the study combined high-throughput TCR immunosequencing, statistical association of individual TCRs with disease status, and machine learning. Across approximately 400 genotyped donors of the cohort, an average of about 240,000 unique TCR beta nucleotide sequences per donor were sequenced, and roughly 17% of those sequences were non-productive. A handful of DR-DQ haplotypes were handled as single units for association and clustering because linkage in the cohort was strong. To study patterns of TCR occurrence, a later analysis re-analyzed previously published TCR beta repertoires from 700 or so donors and added high-resolution HLA genotyping. A separate validation cohort of about 110 different subjects was used in addition to the roughly 640-subject first cohort. Among the approximately 430 genotyped donors, around 81% belonged to the genetic ancestry cluster associated with self-reported Caucasian donors. Rather than using new phenotypic data, the later analysis identified candidate immune exposures from TCR beta sequences and from how often those sequences occurred across donors. Every discovery cohort repertoire had been produced on one sequencing platform. The number of typed donors differed by locus: roughly 629-630 for A, B, C, DRB1 and DQB1; 500 to 550 for DQA1; about 600 for DPA1; and some 470 for DPB1. Class I and class II HLA loci were covered by the typing at four-digit resolution. What the work shows at the level of the full study, not this receptor alone: For the cohort, immune exposure information was limited to CMV serostatus. In both the original and validation cohorts, the classifier was reported to diagnose cytomegalovirus status with high specificity and sensitivity. HLA typing was unavailable for some donors at each locus, so association tests used only the typed subset. Sequencing depth was assumed to be roughly uniform across donors in the presence/absence analyses, though that assumption may not hold. In a later genetic analysis, fewer N-insertions in productive TCRs were reported among donors in an Asian-associated ancestry cluster than the roughly 700-donor mean. A total of fewer than 200 TCR beta chains were listed by the study as associated with cytomegalovirus. Approximately 16 rarely observed V segments, including chromosome 9 orphons, were excluded from the earlier analysis of approximately 500 of the donors because counts were too low. A group of highly shared sequence variants was considered likely to be a technical artifact of the sequencing pipeline. In this cohort, only TCR beta chains were sequenced, and detectable features were limited by the absence of alpha or paired-chain data. Compared with equally common non-associated chains, HLA-associated TCR beta chains in a later analysis were more clonally expanded and had lower generation probabilities. According to a later analysis, TCR association rates differed among HLA loci, with DRB1 alleles showing the most associated TCRs and HLA-C alleles showing the fewest. Correlated functional status among segregating V segments might reflect linkage disequilibrium, but an unknown experimental factor could not be ruled out. An earlier analysis of approximately 570 of the donors showed that most TCR beta V segments appeared in productive rearrangements either about 87% or about 30% of the time, which broadly matched IMGT annotations. According to a later analysis, most CMV-associated TCR beta chains appeared to be HLA-restricted, and the HLA associations seemed to be driven largely by CMV exposure. Across donors, most TCR sequences were observed very rarely, whereas some public TCRs were present in many individuals. In vitro tests confirmed that three of the cytomegalovirus-associated TCR beta chains recognize cytomegalovirus antigens. Several of the top co-occurrence clusters appeared to be linked to parvovirus B19, influenza, CMV and Epstein-Barr virus, according to a later analysis. At a false discovery rate of 0.05, a later analysis linked about 16,000 TCR beta sequences to specific HLA alleles. Some IMGT-functional V segments, including TRBV6-2 and TRBV6-3, could not be told apart with the 87-base-pair reads, so those segments were excluded. An association between a missense DCLRE1C variant and V-gene and J-gene trimming of TCR beta chains was found in a later genetic analysis and replicated in an independent cohort. A further reported finding was that TCR beta sequences accurately predicted the HLA-A and HLA-B alleles for most subjects in the first cohort. It was suggested by the authors that the approach could potentially be generalized to other disease states and immunological phenotypes. When HLA alleles, especially DR and DQ, strongly co-occurred, attributing TCR associations to individual alleles was difficult.

Taken from the germline V gene (reference sequence), the CDR1 and CDR2 loops are GTSNPN and SVGIG. Reading from cysteine to phenylalanine, the CDR3 counts 17 amino acids. Just CDR3 DNA is preserved here, 51 bases in frame from base 1. V is pruned by 1 base and J by 4 bases, leaving 12 bases of the junction without a gene match. As for this clone: Its antigen is not yet known. The record has no base qualities; no much larger clone is one base away.

The library came from the immunoSEQ multiplex PCR assay. For the multiplex PCR, a mixture combining 60 forward primers for TCR Vbeta segments and 13 reverse primers for TCR Jbeta segments was used. The CDR3 region of rearranged TCR beta genes was amplified from genomic DNA by a multiplex PCR assay. Amplified TCR beta libraries were sequenced as 87-base-pair reads on the Illumina HiSeq System. In the authors' own workflow: Across the 666 repertoires, a later analysis counted tens of millions of unique TCR beta chains, around 11 million of which were shared by at least two donors. A nearest-neighbor algorithm error-corrected the raw reads and collapsed the reads into unique sequences, merging closely related sequences to remove PCR and sequencing errors. V, D and J gene segments were assigned by aligning CDR3 sequences to IMGT reference sequences. For a sequence to be retained, a match of at least six nucleotides to both a V gene segment and a J gene segment was required. Rearrangements were called productive when the CDR3 lacked stop codons and stayed in frame with V and J; all others were non-productive. CDR3 was defined according to IMGT convention as the region running from the second conserved V-encoded cysteine to the conserved J-encoded phenylalanine. Sequences without an unambiguous match to a single V gene segment were excluded from the earlier analysis of about 600 of the donors. In an earlier analysis of about 590 of the donors, a V segment was called functional when productive rearrangements were above 56.7%, and segregating when the standard deviation between donors exceeded 5%. To diagnose cytomegalovirus status from the catalog of TCR beta chain sequences, a statistical classification framework was built. A later analysis assigned V and J genes by comparing TCR nucleotide sequences with IMGT/GENE-DB human TR gene sequences. The TCRdist pipeline was used in a later analysis to assign CDR3 sequences and most-parsimonious VDJ recombination scenarios. In a later analysis, each TCR beta chain was defined by its CDR3 amino acid sequence together with its V-gene family, and reads without a unique V-gene family were excluded. In a later analysis, 550 to 650 highly shared, low-generation-probability nucleotide sequences were removed to address suspected cross-contamination and a sequencing artifact. A later analysis calculated a clonal expansion index for each public chain from normalized within-repertoire ranks of inferred template counts. A later analysis computed generation probabilities with a VDJ recombination model fitted to out-of-frame rearrangements, and checked the results against IGoR. A later analysis scored TCR-TCR, TCR-HLA and TCR-CMV co-occurrence with hypergeometric tests, applying a repertoire-size bias correction to TCR pairs. False discovery rates were estimated in a later analysis by permuting HLA or CMV assignments 20 times. In a later analysis, co-occurring TCRs were grouped with DBSCAN, and TCRdist sequence similarity was added when clustering was performed within HLA-allele-positive subsets. Repertoires with fewer than 30,000 or more than 120,000 public chains, plus five repertoires with anomalous nucleotide sharing, were excluded from co-occurrence clustering. Not all clones reach the TCRdb copy of this immuneACCESS table, which keeps in-frame sequences only. Checked studies attribute under half of the gap to unresolved V genes and leave the rest unexplained. V, J and clone size are taken as reported in that table, and D and trimming were inferred from the DNA itself. For this sample there are fewer than 80,000 clones; approximately 71% appear just once. The leading ten clones occupy around 25% of the sample.

The cohort comprised 666 healthy bone marrow donors. At the time of sampling, every cohort member was nominally healthy, though immune exposures that went unrecorded were likely present. The donor tested CMV seropositive and was one of the 289 seropositive cohort members. A peripheral blood sample was provided by each donor, and peripheral blood mononuclear cells were used for TCR beta sequencing. Genomic DNA extraction from the blood cell samples was performed with the Qiagen DNeasy Blood Extraction Kit. Recombination linked TRBV30 to TRBJ2-7, and 11 junction bases match TRBD1. This TCR was recovered from a man in his fifties in good health and CMV-seropositive. The sample taken for sequencing was PBMCs. The CDR3 protein sequence reads: CAWSEAGQGEWKYEQYF. The nucleotides read TGTGCCTGGAGTGAAGCGGGACAGGGGGAATGGAAATACGAGCAGTACTTC. Supplemented by the reference TRBV30 and TRBJ2-7 proteins around the CDR3, the complete variable domain is SQTIHQWPATLVQPVGSPLSLECTVEGTSNPNLYWYRQAAGRGLQLLFYSVGIGQISSEVPQNLSASRPQDRQFILSSKKLLLSDSGFYLCAWSEAGQGEWKYEQYFGPGTRLTVT.